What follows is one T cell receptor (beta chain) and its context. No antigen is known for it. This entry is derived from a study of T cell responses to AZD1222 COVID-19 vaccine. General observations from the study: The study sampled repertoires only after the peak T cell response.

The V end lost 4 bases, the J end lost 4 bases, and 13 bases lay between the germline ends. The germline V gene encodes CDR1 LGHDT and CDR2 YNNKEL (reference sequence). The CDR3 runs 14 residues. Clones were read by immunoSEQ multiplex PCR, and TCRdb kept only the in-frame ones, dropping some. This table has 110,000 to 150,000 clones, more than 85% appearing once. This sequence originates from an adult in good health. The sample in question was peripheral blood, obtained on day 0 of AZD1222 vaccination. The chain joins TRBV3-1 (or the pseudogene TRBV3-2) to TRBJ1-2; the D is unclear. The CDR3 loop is CASSPSPTGYGYTF. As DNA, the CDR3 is TGTGCCAGCAGCCCCAGTCCGACCGGCTATGGCTACACCTTC.